The present T cell receptor (beta chain) was sequenced within a study of T cell responses to AZD1222 COVID-19 vaccine (dated by TCRdb to 2020 to 2023). Looking at the study overall: TCR sequencing was performed for roughly 240 trial participants, of whom around 200 were given two doses of AZD1222 and around 25 were given two doses of MenACWY control vaccine. Trial participants were enrolled by age into 18-55, 56-69 and 70-plus year subgroups, with roughly 160, 29 and 62 TCR-sequenced participants respectively. General study outcomes and caveats: The vaccine-associated CD4 TCRs covered the entire spike protein, and the dominant responses fell in regions 160-218 and 743-854. A significant rise in spike-specific TCR breadth and depth was observed after two AZD1222 doses relative to day 0 and relative to MenACWY recipients. Because no day 14 peak-response samples were available, repertoires were characterized only after the peak T cell response. In the small 56-69-year group, the increase in depth fell short of significance, most likely because of low power. Conclusions about previously exposed vaccinees are limited, since just a handful of AZD1222 recipients were seropositive for SARS-CoV-2 at baseline. Epitopes outside the regions mutated in the B.1.351 and B.1.1.7 variants were reportedly recognized by nearly half of the unique spike-specific TCRs. Participants were mostly white British, with more females than males. The authors suggested clonal diversity may have been underestimated.

In the paper's terms, the time point label means: about 28 days (+/-7) after the second vaccine dose. Because spike-specific TCR depth and breadth did not differ between the two schedules, AZD1222 recipients who got a second dose at roughly 4 weeks were pooled with those who got a second dose at roughly 12 weeks. The vaccinee samples were drawn from two UK trials, COV001 and COV002, one of which was a single-blind randomized controlled phase 2/3 trial testing AZD1222 (ChAdOx1 nCoV-19) in healthy adults. For TCRbeta chain sequencing, PBMC samples from trial participants were taken at day 0 and at day 28 after the second dose. The CDR3 regions of human TCRbeta chains were analyzed by immunosequencing. In the paper's pipeline: Repertoire TCRs were checked for matches against a reference library of SARS-CoV-2-specific TCRs that had been generated using the MIRA antigen-specificity platform. Breadth was defined as the fraction of unique TCRs that were SARS-CoV-2-associated. Depth was defined as the fraction of total T cells that were SARS-CoV-2-associated. Using the MIRA data, every spike-specific TCR was mapped to the spike region that the TCR reacted to and assigned to either a CD4 or a CD8 class. Log10-transformed breadth and depth values were compared by one-way ANOVA with Sidak's multiple comparisons tests. TCRdb obtained this table from immuneACCESS and retained in-frame rearrangements with V and J assigned. These tables miss some clones; where compared with another copy, unresolved V genes account for less than half of the shortfall, and the remainder is unexplained. V and J calls and clone size are given by that table; D and trimming were obtained from the DNA. This sample has 140,000 or so clones in its table, and about nine tenths of those were observed once. The ten most abundant clones make up less than 2% of the sample.

According to the germline V gene, CDR1 reads SGHDT and CDR2 reads YYEEEE. Trimming leaves V shorter by 3 bases and J shorter by 2 bases, with the junction holding 8 bases beyond the gene matches. Counted from cysteine to phenylalanine, this CDR3 has 15 amino acids. Only the CDR3 part of the read is kept: 45 bases, read in frame from the first base. This clone was observed a single time. There is no known antigen for this receptor. Base qualities are not provided; no much larger clone lies one nucleotide away. The receptor was isolated from an adult who received the AZD1222 COVID-19 vaccine. The sequence is built from TRBV5-6 and TRBJ2-7, and 7 junction bases match TRBD1. Source: peripheral blood, taken 28 days after the second AZD1222 dose. The nucleotide sequence reads as follows: TGTGCCAGCAGCTGGACCGGGACAGTTACCTACGAGCAGTACTTC. This encodes CASSWTGTVTYEQYF.